These 8 T cell receptor beta chains originate from one sample sequenced in a study of CD8 T cells in Susac syndrome. The RNA input was roughly 0.45 to 1 ug, and it was reverse transcribed with random hexamers. MiXCR, run by TCRdb on the immunoSEQ multiplex PCR reads, gives a single entry per CDR3 protein. In the table there are roughly 400,000 distinct CDR3 sequences, around 85% of which are singletons. Specimen: CD8+ T cells from PBMCs. All receptors derive from a human donor with multiple sclerosis.

V usage is TRBV20-1 and J usage is TRBJ2-7; 14 nucleotides agree with TRBD2. From germline, CDR1 is DFQATT and CDR2 SNEGSKA (reference sequence). The CDR3 has 17 residues. V shed 0 bases, J shed 2 bases, and the junction held 6 bases outside the gene matches. The CDR3 spells CSARDLTSGRETYEQYF. In DNA form, the CDR3 reads TGCAGTGCTAGAGATTTGACTAGCGGGAGGGAAACCTACGAGCAGTACTTC.

This chain joins TRBV10-3 and TRBJ1-1; a weak D match, TRBD1 (5 bases). Trimming removed 6 bases at V and 0 bases at J, with 8 bases between. CDR3 length equals 13 residues. CDR1 is ENHRY, CDR2 SYGVKD, per germline. The CDR3 here is CAISPGLNTEAFF. CDR3 bases: TGTGCCATCAGCCCGGGACTGAACACTGAAGCTTTCTTT.

This chain joins TRBV4-1 and TRBJ1-1; no firm D call. The ends were cut back, 2 bases at V and 7 bases at J, with 11 bases in the middle. The CDR3 runs to 13 residues. CDR1 and CDR2 (germline): MGHRA, YSYEKL. CDR3 region: CASSQLIKSEAFF. DNA of the CDR3: TGCGCCAGCAGCCAACTTATCAAGAGTGAAGCTTTCTTT.

This clonotype showed up just a few times. The rearrangement links TRBV6-1 to TRBJ2-7, with 8 bases fitting TRBD1. Germline-derived CDR1 and CDR2 are MNHNS and SASEGT. The length of the CDR3 is 12 residues. V trimming: 9 bases; J trimming: 2 bases; junction bases outside the gene matches: 3. CDR3 protein: CASAQGAYEQYF. In DNA form, the CDR3 reads TGTGCCAGTGCACAGGGGGCCTACGAGCAGTACTTC.

This clonotype was observed a handful of times. V usage is TRBV19 and J usage is TRBJ2-7; 10 bases line up with TRBD2. After removal of 5 bases from V and 4 bases from J, the junction contained 5 bases not matched to a gene. CDR1 and CDR2 (germline): LNHDA, SQIVND (reference sequence). The CDR3 spans 14 residues. The DNA of the CDR3 is TGTGCCAGTAGTCAGTGGACTAGCGGATACGAGCAGTACTTC. This codes for CASSQWTSGYEQYF.

The chain uses TRBV2 and TRBJ2-3, with 10 positions matching TRBD2. The CDR3 is made up of 16 amino acids. V shed 8 bases, J shed 6 bases, and the junction held 14 bases outside the gene matches. Germline V lookup: CDR1 SNHLY, CDR2 FYNNEI. In nucleotides, the CDR3 is TGTGCCAGCCACGTCAGTGCTAGCGGGAGTGGCGATACGCAGTATTTT. Its protein is CASHVSASGSGDTQYF.

This chain links TRBV24-1 with TRBJ2-2; maybe TRBD2 (5 bases). The CDR3 covers 14 residues. V was trimmed by 3 bases and J by 8 bases, leaving 12 bases between them. Germline V gene data show CDR1 as KGHDR and CDR2 as SFDVKD. CDR3 region: CATSDAATGGELFF. In DNA form, the CDR3 reads TGTGCCACCAGTGATGCGGCGACGGGAGGGGAGCTGTTTTTT.

The chain has TRBV5-8 and TRBJ2-3; 7 nucleotides match TRBD2. Germline-derived CDR1 and CDR2 are SGHTS and YDEGEE. V was clipped by 10 bases and J by 0 bases; unmatched bases: 5. This CDR3 region has 13 residues. The CDR3: CAGEGGSTDTQYF. Here the CDR3 DNA reads TGTGCCGGGGAGGGAGGGAGCACAGATACGCAGTATTTT.